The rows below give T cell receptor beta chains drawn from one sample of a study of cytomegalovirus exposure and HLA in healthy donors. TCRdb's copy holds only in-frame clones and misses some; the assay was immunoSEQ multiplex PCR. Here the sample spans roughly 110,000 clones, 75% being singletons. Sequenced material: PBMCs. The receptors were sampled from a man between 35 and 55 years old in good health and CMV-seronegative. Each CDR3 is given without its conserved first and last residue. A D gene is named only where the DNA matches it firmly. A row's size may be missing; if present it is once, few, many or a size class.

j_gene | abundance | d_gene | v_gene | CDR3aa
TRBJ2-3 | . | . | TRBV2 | ASSLTGGTDTQY
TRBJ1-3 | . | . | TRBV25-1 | ASTHRTADSGNTIY
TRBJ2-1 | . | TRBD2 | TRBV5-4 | ASSYGLAGAYNEQF
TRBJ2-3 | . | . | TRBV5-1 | ASSFNRAGTDTQY
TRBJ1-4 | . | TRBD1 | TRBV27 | ASSFGTGGEKLF
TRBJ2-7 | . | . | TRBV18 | ASSADSYEQY
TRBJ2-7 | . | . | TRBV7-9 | SSSEGVEQY
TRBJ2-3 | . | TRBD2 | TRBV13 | ASSTTPSGGLTDTQY
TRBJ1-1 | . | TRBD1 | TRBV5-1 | ASSVDRGGTEAF
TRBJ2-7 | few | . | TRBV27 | ASSESAAYEQY
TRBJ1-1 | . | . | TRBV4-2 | ASSPLDRLVTEAF
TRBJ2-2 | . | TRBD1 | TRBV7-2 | ASSYPGQAPGELF
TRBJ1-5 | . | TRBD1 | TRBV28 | ASNPMRDRYSNQPQH
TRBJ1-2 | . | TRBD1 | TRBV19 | ASRWTGNYGYT
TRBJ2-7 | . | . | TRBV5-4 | ASSHWGLASYEQY
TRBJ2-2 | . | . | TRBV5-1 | ASSLEGVPTGELF
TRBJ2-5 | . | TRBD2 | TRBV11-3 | ASSRSGGAGTQY
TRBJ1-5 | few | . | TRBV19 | ASSIGVLFTQPQH
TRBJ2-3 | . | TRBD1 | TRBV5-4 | ASSVPGQGRADTQY
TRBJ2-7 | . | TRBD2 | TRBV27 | ASSPLAGEQY
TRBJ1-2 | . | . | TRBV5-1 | ASSHDKNYGYT
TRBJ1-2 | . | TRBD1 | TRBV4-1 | ASSQNAMGTGEGYT
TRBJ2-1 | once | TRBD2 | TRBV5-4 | ASSLEAGNEQF
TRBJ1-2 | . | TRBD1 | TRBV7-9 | ASSFTGQGGMDGYT
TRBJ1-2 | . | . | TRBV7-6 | ASSLETGPGYGYT
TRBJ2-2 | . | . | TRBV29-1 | SGLNTGELF
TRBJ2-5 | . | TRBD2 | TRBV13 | ASSSGLAGDHQETQY
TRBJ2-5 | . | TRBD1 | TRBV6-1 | ASSEKGAQETQY
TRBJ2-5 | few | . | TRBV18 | ASSPRTVQETQY
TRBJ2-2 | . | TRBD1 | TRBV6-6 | ASSNSGTGGPGELF
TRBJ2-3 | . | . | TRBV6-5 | ASANVDTQY
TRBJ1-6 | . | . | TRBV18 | ASSAGGSHYNSPLH
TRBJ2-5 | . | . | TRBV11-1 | ASSLVRGAQETQY
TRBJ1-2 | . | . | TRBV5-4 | ASSPGLQTNGYT
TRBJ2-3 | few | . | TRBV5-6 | ASSFLVAGHTDTQY
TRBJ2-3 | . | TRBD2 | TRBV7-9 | ASSSQTSVGTQY
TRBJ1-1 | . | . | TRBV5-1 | ASSWRQANTEAF
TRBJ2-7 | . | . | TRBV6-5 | ASSRRGTANGQY
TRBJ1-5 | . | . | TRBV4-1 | ASSQEWTVNQPQH
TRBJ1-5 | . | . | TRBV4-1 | ASSQALGSNQPQH
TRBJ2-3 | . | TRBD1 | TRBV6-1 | ASLLGTGSTDTQY
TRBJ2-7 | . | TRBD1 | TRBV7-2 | ASSRGGGTGGYEQY
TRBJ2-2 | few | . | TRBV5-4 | ASSLPGQITNTGELF
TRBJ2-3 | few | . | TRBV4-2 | ASSQMTRTEDTQY
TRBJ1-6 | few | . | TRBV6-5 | ASSYSLSGMASPLH
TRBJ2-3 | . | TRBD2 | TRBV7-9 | ASSSWSGGTSTDTQY
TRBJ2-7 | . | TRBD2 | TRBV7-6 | ASSPELAGGLREQY
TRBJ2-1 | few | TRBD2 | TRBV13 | ASSLGFSTSGGLSYNEQF
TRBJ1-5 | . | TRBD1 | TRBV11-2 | ASSAQGNQPQH
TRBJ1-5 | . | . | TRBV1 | TSSQDGGQPQH
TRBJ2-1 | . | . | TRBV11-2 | ASSTRRANEQF
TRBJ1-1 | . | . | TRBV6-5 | ASSYSGEGGTEAF
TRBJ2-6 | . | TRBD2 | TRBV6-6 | ASTARGGSGANVLT
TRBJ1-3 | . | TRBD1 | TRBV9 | ASSVAGGTGFSSTARNTIY
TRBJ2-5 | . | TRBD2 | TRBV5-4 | ASSSWGLAGETQY
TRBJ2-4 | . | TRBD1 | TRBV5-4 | ASSSWTGVGNIQY